Below are 18 T cell receptor beta chains sequenced from a single sample in a study of early T cells in non-severe SARS-CoV-2 infection. Via MiXCR, TCRdb re-called the 5' RACE reads, giving one row per CDR3 protein. This sample has just under 85,000 distinct CDR3 sequences; 8.5% to 12% occur once, and the top ten carry approximately 8%. The sample was whole blood, taken at baseline. These receptors were taken from an adult who was a healthcare worker with PCR-confirmed SARS-CoV-2 infection or an uninfected control (not recorded which).

Many counts were recorded for this clonotype. This chain joins TRBV14 and TRBJ2-7, with unresolved D. The CDR3 consists of 15 residues. The V and J ends lost 1 base and 6 bases respectively, with 16 bases between them. The germline V gene encodes CDR1 SGHDN and CDR2 FVKESK. CDR3 residues: CASSQGPGRLGEQYF. The CDR3 DNA reads as TGTGCCAGCAGCCAAGGGCCGGGCCGATTAGGCGAGCAGTACTTC.

This chain links TRBV11-2 with TRBJ1-1, with 7 bases fitting TRBD1. The CDR3 is 14 amino acids. V gave up 3 bases and J gave up 5 bases; unmatched junction bases: 6. From germline, CDR1 is SGHAT and CDR2 FQNNGV. DNA of the CDR3: TGTGCCAGCAGCTTCGGACTGACAGGGACTGAAGCTTTCTTT. Translated, it gives CASSFGLTGTEAFF.

V and J are TRBV7-9 and TRBJ2-3; 11 bases map to TRBD2. The CDR3 runs 16 residues. Germline lookup yields CDR1 SEHNR and CDR2 FQNEAQ (reference sequence). Trimming took 4 bases from V and 4 from J; bases not matched to a gene: 7. CDR3 region: CASSSTSGSWADTQYF. The DNA for the CDR3 is TGTGCCAGCAGCTCAACTAGCGGGAGTTGGGCAGATACGCAGTATTTT.

The chain combines TRBV2 with TRBJ1-5; TRBD1 might be the D (5 bases). V was cut by 0 bases and J by 2 bases, with 11 bases left in between. Germline V CDR1 and CDR2: SNHLY, FYNNEI. The CDR3 has 16 amino acids. The CDR3 loop reads CASSEALRGGNQPQHF. In DNA, the CDR3 is TGTGCCAGCAGTGAAGCGCTACGAGGGGGCAATCAGCCCCAGCATTTT. Based on the CDR3 plus reference TRBV2 and TRBJ1-5, the full variable domain is EPEVTQTPSHQVTQMGQEVILRCVPISNHLYFYWYRQILGQKVEFLVSFYNNEISEKSEIFDDQFSVERPDGSNFTLKIRSTKLEDSAMYFCASSEALRGGNQPQHFGDGTRLSIL.

In its sample, this clonotype was seen many times. The rearrangement joins TRBV29-1 to TRBJ2-1; D gene uncertain. Trimming took off 5 bases at V and 10 bases at J, with 12 bases between the two ends. The CDR3 sequence is 11 residues long. Germline lookup yields CDR1 SQVTM and CDR2 ANQGSEA. The CDR3 region is CSVLVAVEQFF. The CDR3 coding sequence is TGCAGCGTTCTAGTCGCGGTAGAGCAGTTCTTC.

V is TRBV30 and J is TRBJ2-1, with D tentatively TRBD2 (6 bases). CDR3 size: 14 residues. Trimming took off 3 bases at V and 6 bases at J, with 15 bases between the two ends. Germline assignment: CDR1 GTSNPN and CDR2 SVGIG (reference sequence). The CDR3 spells CAWSPGLAFNEQFF. DNA of the CDR3: TGTGCCTGGAGCCCCGGGCTAGCGTTCAATGAGCAGTTCTTC.

This chain connects TRBV20-1 to TRBJ2-5; TRBD1 or TRBD2 may be the D gene (6 bases each). This CDR3 is 14 amino acids long. The V gene's germline CDR1 is DFQATT and CDR2 SNEGSKA (reference sequence). Trimming cost V 5 bases and J 5 bases, with 18 bases left between them. The chain's CDR3 is CSAPSRLGGETQYF. The CDR3 bases are TGCAGTGCTCCCTCGAGACTAGGGGGGGAGACCCAGTACTTC.

The rearrangement links TRBV18 to TRBJ1-1; no clear D gene. CDR3 size: 16 residues. Germline values: CDR1 KGHSH, CDR2 LQKENI. V was pared by 0 bases and J by 4 bases, with 15 bases between. The CDR3 loop is CASSPPKAGMTTEAFF. CDR3 DNA: TGTGCCAGCTCACCACCGAAAGCCGGGATGACCACTGAAGCTTTCTTT.

The chain links TRBV5-1 to TRBJ2-5, with D tentatively TRBD2 (6 bases). Deletions cut 3 bases from V and 5 bases from J, with 20 bases between. This CDR3 has 16 amino acids. Germline assignment: CDR1 SGHRS and CDR2 YFSETQ. The CDR3 DNA reads as TGCGCCAGCAGCTCCCGTCCGGGGGTCCCCCGGGAGACCCAGTACTTC. This sequence encodes CASSSRPGVPRETQYF.

The table lists this clonotype with many counts. The genes are TRBV27 and TRBJ2-1; maybe TRBD1 (6 bases). Trimming pared 5 bases from V and 4 bases from J, leaving 12 bases between. CDR3 length equals 14 residues. CDR1 is MNHEY, CDR2 SMNVEV, per germline (reference sequence). The chain's CDR3 is CASSTGTSYNEQFF. Written as DNA, the CDR3 is TGTGCCAGCAGTACAGGGACATCGTACAATGAGCAGTTCTTC.

The chain has TRBV11-2 and TRBJ2-4; TRBD1 matches at 8 bases. This CDR3 spans 14 amino acids. The J segment lost 4 bases and the V segment lost 5 bases, leaving 4 bases of the junction unmatched. CDR1 is SGHAT, CDR2 FQNNGV, per germline. CDR3 bases: TGTGCCAGCAGCCCGAGGACAGGGAAAAACATTCAGTACTTC. This encodes CASSPRTGKNIQYF. Combining the CDR3 with reference TRBV11-2 and TRBJ2-4 gives the whole variable domain EAGVAQSPRYKIIEKRQSVAFWCNPISGHATLYWYQQILGQGPKLLIQFQNNGVVDDSQLPKDRFSAERLKGVDSTLKIQPAKLEDSAVYLCASSPRTGKNIQYFGAGTRLSVL.

This clonotype was seen repeatedly, ten times or more. The chain recombines TRBV18 with TRBJ2-1; 8 nucleotides align to TRBD1. The length of the CDR3 is 15 residues. Trimming removed 6 bases from V and 7 bases from J; junction bases left unmatched: 11. Germline V gene data show CDR1 as KGHSH and CDR2 as LQKENI. CDR3 amino acids: CASSLRRTGLNEQFF. Written as DNA, the CDR3 is TGTGCCAGCTCTCTCCGGAGGACAGGGTTAAATGAGCAGTTCTTC.

Written as DNA, the CDR3 is TGCGCCAGCAGCCTGGCCGGCCCCGGGACTAGCGGCAAACTCTACAATGAGCAGTTCTTC. Its translation is CASSLAGPGTSGKLYNEQFF. V and J are TRBV5-1 and TRBJ2-1; TRBD2 agrees at 11 bases. J was trimmed by 3 bases and V by 4 bases; bases with no gene match: 18. This CDR3 is 20 amino acids long. The V gene's germline CDR1 is SGHRS and CDR2 YFSETQ.

This clonotype has at least ten counts. The chain joins TRBV6-1 to TRBJ1-2; D unclear. The CDR3 runs to 12 residues. From germline, CDR1 is MNHNS and CDR2 SASEGT. The V end was cut by 8 bases, the J end by 4 bases, with 11 bases between. CDR3 DNA: TGTGCCAGCGGACGAACGACCTATGGCTACACCTTC. Its translation: CASGRTTYGYTF.

This clonotype was detected ten times or more. This chain uses TRBV2 with TRBJ2-3, with no clear D. There are 14 residues in the CDR3. Trimming removed 3 bases from V and 0 bases from J, with 7 bases in between. Germline assignment: CDR1 SNHLY and CDR2 FYNNEI. For the CDR3, the DNA is TGTGCCAGCAGTGAGACACGCAGCACAGATACGCAGTATTTT. Translation gives CASSETRSTDTQYF.

This clonotype was observed a handful of times. V is TRBV7-8 and J is TRBJ2-4, with D possibly TRBD1 on 5 matching bases. V gave up 1 base and J gave up 7 bases, with 17 bases separating them. CDR1 and CDR2 from the germline V gene are SGHVS and FQNEAQ. This CDR3 has 16 amino acids. The CDR3 DNA follows: TGTGCCAGCAGCTTAGGGTTTCGACAGAGTGTGAACATTCAGTACTTC. It codes for CASSLGFRQSVNIQYF.

This chain links TRBV20-1 with TRBJ1-5; D gene unclear. Trimming cost V 1 base and J 0 bases, with 10 bases left between them. Germline CDR1 and CDR2: DFQATT and SNEGSKA (reference sequence). The CDR3 sequence is 15 residues long. CDR3 bases: TGCAGTGCTAGAGCAGACGGTTATAGCAATCAGCCCCAGCATTTT. It yields the protein CSARADGYSNQPQHF.

The gene calls are TRBV20-1 and TRBJ2-2; no clear D. Germline CDR1 is DFQATT and CDR2 is SNEGSKA (reference sequence). The CDR3 has 14 residues. Between the trimmed V and J ends, which lost 6 bases and 1 base, there was a span of 12 bases. In DNA form, the CDR3 reads TGCAGTGCCCCCCCTGTAGGGAACACCGGGGAGCTGTTTTTT. This sequence encodes CSAPPVGNTGELFF.